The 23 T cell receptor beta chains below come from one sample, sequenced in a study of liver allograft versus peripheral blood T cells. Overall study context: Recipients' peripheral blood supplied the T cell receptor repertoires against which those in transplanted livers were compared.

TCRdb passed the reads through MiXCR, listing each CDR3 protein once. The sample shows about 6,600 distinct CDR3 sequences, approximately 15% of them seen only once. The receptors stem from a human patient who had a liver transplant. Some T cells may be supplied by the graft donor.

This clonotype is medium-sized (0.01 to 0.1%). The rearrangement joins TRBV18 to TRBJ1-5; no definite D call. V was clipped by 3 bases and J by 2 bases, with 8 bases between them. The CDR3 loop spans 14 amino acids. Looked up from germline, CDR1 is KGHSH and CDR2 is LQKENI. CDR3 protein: CASSPSVGNQPQHF. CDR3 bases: TGTGCCAGCTCACCCTCTGTGGGCAATCAGCCCCAGCATTTT.

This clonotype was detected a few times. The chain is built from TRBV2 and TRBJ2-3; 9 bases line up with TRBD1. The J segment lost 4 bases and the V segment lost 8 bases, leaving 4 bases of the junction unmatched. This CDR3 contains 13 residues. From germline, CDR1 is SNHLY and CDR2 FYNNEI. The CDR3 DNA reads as TGTGCCAGCGACAGGGGGGGAGCAGATACGCAGTATTTT. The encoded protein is CASDRGGADTQYF.

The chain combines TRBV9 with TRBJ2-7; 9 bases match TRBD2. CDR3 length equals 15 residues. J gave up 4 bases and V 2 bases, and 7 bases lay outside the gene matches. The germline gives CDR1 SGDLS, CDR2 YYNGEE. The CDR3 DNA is TGTGCCAGCAGCGTCGGGGTAGCGGGGGATTACGAGCAGTACTTC. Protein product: CASSVGVAGDYEQYF. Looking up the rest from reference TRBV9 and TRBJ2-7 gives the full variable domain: DSGVTQTPKHLITATGQRVTLRCSPRSGDLSVYWYQQSLDQGLQFLIQYYNGEERAKGNILERFSAQQFPDLHSELNLSSLELGDSALYFCASSVGVAGDYEQYFGPGTRLTVT.

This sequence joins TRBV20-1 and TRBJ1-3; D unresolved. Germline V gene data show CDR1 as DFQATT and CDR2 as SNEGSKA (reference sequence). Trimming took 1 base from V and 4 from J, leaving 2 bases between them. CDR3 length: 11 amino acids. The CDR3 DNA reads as TGCAGTGCTAGAGGGGGAAACACCATATATTTT. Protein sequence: CSARGGNTIYF.

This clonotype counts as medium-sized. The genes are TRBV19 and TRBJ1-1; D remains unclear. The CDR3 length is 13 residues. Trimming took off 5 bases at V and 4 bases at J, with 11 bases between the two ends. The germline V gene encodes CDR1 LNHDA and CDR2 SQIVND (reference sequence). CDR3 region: CASSQTGSTEAFF. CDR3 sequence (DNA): TGTGCCAGTAGTCAGACCGGGTCCACTGAAGCTTTCTTT.

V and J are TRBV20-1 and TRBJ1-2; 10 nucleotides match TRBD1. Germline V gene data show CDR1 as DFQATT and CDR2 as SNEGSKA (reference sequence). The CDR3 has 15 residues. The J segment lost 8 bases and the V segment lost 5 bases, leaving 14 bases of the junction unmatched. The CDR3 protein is CSAPRQGQGFTGYTF. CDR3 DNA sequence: TGCAGTGCTCCCCGCCAGGGACAGGGGTTTACAGGCTACACCTTC.

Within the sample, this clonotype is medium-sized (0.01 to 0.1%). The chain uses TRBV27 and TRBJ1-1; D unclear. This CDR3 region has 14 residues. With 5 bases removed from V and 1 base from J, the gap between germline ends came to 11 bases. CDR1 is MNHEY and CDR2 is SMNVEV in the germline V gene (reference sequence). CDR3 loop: CASSPLIGNTEAFF. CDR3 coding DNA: TGTGCCAGCAGTCCGCTTATTGGGAACACTGAAGCTTTCTTT.

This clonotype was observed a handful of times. The CDR3 protein is CASSPRQYNSPLHF. The CDR3 DNA sequence: TGTGCCAGCAGTCCGCGACAGTATAATTCACCCCTCCACTTT. The V and J genes are TRBV12-3 or TRBV12-4 and TRBJ1-6; tentative D call: TRBD1 (5 bases). There are 14 residues in the CDR3. The V end was cut by 5 bases, the J end by 4 bases, with 9 bases between.

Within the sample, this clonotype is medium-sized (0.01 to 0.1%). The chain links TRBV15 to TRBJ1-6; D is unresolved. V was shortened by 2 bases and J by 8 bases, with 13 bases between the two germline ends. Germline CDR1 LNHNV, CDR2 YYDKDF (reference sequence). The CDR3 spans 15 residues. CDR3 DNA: TGTGCCACCAGCAGATTTAATCGGGATGATTCACCCCTCCACTTT. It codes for CATSRFNRDDSPLHF.

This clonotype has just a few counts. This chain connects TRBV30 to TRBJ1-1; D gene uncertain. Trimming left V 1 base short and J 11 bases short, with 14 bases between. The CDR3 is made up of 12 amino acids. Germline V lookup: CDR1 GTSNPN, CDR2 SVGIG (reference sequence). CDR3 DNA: TGTGCCTGGAGTGCAGCCCATCCAGAGGCTTTCTTT. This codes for CAWSAAHPEAFF.

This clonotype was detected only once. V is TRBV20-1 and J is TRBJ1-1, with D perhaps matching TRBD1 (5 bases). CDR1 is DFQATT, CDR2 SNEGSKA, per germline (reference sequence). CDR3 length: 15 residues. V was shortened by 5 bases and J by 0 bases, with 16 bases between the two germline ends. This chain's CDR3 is CSASRQPRMNTEAFF. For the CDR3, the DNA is TGCAGTGCTTCGCGACAGCCCAGGATGAACACTGAAGCTTTCTTT.

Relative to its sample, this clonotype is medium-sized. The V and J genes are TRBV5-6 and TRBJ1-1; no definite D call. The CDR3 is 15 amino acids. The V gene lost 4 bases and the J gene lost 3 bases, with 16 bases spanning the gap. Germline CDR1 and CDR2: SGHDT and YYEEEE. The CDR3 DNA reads TGTGCCAGCAGCCCACTAGGGCGGACCCACACTGAAGCTTTCTTT. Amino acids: CASSPLGRTHTEAFF.

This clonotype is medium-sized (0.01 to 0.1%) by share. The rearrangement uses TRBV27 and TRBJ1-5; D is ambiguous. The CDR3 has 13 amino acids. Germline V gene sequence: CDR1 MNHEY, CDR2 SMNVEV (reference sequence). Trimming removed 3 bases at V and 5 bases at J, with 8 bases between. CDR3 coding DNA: TGTGCCAGCAGTTTTGGGTCACATCAGCCCCAGCATTTT. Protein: CASSFGSHQPQHF.

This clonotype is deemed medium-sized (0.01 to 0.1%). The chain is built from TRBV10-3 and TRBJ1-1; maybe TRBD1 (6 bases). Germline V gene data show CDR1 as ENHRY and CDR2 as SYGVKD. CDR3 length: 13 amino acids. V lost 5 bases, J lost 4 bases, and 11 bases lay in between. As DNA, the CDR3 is TGTGCCATCAGTCCGAGGGGGGGCACTGAAGCTTTCTTT. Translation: CAISPRGGTEAFF.

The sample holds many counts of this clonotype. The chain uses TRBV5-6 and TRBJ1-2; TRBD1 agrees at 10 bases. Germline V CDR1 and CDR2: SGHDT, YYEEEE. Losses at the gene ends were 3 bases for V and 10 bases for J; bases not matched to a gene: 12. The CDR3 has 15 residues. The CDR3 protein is CASSSSTGGNIVYTF. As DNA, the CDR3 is TGTGCCAGCAGCTCTTCGACAGGGGGCAACATAGTCTACACCTTC.

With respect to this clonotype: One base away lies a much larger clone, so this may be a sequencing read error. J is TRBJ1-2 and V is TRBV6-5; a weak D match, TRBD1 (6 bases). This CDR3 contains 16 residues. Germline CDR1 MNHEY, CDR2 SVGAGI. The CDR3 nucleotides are TGTACCAGCAGTTACTTACCAGGGGTGCTCGGCTATGGCTACACCTTC. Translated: CTSSYLPGVLGYGYTF.

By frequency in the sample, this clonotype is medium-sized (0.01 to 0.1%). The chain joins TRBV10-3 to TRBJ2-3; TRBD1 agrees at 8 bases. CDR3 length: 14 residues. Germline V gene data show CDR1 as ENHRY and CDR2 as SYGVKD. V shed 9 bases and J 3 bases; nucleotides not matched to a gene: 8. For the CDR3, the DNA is TGTGCCATTTCCGGGACAGGTGTGACAGATACGCAGTATTTT. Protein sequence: CAISGTGVTDTQYF.

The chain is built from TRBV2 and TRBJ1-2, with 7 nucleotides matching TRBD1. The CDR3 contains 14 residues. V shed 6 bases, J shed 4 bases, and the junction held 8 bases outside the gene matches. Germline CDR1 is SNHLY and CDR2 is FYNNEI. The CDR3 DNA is TGTGCCAGCAGAATAGACAGGGACTCCTATGGCTACACCTTC. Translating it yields CASRIDRDSYGYTF.

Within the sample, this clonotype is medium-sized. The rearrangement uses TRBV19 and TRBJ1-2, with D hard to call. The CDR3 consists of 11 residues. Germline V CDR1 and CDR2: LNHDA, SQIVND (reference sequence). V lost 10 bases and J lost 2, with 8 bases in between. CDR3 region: CATLGNYGYTF. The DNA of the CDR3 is TGTGCCACCCTAGGAAACTATGGCTACACCTTC.

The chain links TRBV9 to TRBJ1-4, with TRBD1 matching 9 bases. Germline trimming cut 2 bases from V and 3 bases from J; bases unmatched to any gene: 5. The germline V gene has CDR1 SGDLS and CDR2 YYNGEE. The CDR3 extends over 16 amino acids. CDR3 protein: CASSVTQGASNEKLFF. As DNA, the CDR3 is TGTGCCAGCAGCGTCACACAGGGGGCATCTAATGAAAAACTGTTTTTT.

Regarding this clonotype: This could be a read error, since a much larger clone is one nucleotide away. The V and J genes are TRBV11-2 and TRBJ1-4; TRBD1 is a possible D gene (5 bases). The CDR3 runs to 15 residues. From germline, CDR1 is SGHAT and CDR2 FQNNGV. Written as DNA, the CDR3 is TGTGCCAGCAGCTTAGGACAGCTTCTTAATGAAAAACTGTCTTTT. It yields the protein CASSLGQLLNEKLSF. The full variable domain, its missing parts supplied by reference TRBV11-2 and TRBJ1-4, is EAGVAQSPRYKIIEKRQSVAFWCNPISGHATLYWYQQILGQGPKLLIQFQNNGVVDDSQLPKDRFSAERLKGVDSTLKIQPAKLEDSAVYLCASSLGQLLNEKLSFGSGTQLSVL.

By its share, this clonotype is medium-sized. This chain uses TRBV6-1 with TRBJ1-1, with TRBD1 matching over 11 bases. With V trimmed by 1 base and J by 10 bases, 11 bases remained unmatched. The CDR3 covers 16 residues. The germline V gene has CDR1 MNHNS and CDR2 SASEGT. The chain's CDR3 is CASSEGQWTGGGGAFF. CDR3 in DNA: TGTGCCAGCAGTGAAGGGCAGTGGACAGGGGGCGGTGGAGCTTTCTTT.

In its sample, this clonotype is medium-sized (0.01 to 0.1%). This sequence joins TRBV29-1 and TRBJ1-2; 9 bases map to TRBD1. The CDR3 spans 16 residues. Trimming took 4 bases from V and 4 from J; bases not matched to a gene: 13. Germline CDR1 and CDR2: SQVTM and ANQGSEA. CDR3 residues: CSVGAEGTGLTYGYTF. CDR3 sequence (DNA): TGCAGCGTTGGGGCGGAGGGGACAGGGTTGACCTATGGCTACACCTTC.